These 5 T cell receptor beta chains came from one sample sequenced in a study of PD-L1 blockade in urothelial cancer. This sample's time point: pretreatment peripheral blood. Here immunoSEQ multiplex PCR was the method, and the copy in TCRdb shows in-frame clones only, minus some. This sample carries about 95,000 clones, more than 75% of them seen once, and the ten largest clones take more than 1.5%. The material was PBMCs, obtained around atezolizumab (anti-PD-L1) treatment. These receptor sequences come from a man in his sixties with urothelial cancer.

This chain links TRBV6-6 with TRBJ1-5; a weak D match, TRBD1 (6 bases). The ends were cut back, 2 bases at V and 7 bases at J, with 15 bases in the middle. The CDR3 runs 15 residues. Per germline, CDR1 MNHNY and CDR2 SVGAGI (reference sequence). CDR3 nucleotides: TGTGCCAGCAGTTACGGTCAGGGGTTTCGACAGCCCCAGCATTTT. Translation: CASSYGQGFRQPQHF.

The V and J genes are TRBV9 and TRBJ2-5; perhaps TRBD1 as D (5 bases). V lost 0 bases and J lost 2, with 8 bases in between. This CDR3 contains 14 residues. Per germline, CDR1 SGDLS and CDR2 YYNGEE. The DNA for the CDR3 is TGTGCCAGCAGCGTAGTGACAGATCAAGAGACCCAGTACTTC. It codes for CASSVVTDQETQYF.

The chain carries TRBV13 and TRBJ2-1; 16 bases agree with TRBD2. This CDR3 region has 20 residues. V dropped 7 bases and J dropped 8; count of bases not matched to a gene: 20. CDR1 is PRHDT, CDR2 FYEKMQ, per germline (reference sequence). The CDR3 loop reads CASKERPRGTSGRAPHEQFF. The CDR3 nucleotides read TGTGCCAGCAAGGAAAGGCCCCGGGGGACTAGCGGGAGGGCCCCCCATGAGCAGTTCTTC.

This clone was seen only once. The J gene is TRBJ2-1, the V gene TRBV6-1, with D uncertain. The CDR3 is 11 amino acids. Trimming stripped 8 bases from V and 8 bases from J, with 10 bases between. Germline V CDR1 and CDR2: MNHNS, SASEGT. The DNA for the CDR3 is TGTGCCAGCTTACTATGGGATGAGCAGTTCTTC. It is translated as CASLLWDEQFF.

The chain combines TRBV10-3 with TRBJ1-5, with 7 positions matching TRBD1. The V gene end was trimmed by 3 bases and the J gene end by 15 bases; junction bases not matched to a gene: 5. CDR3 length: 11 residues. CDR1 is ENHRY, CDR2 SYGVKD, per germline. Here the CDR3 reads CAISDRGSRHF. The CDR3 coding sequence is TGTGCCATCAGTGACAGGGGGTCAAGGCATTTT.